The next 2 T cell receptor beta chains were all read from a single sample in a study of cytomegalovirus exposure and HLA in healthy donors. Both 60 Vbeta primers and 13 Jbeta primers went into the PCR. Produced via immunoSEQ multiplex PCR; TCRdb's table is partial and in-frame only. This table holds roughly 120,000 clones, about 70% found once. Sequencing used PBMCs. Receptor source: a woman aged 60-75 years in good health and CMV-seropositive.

Only one count was recorded for this clone. The chain carries TRBV7-2 and TRBJ2-3, with 14 nucleotides matching TRBD2. This CDR3 contains 16 residues. CDR1 is SGHTA and CDR2 is FQGNSA in the germline V gene. Germline trimming cut 5 bases from V and 5 bases from J; bases unmatched to any gene: 6. CDR3 region: CASSPRLAGGLDTQYF. The DNA of the CDR3 is TGTGCCAGCAGCCCGAGACTAGCGGGGGGGTTAGATACGCAGTATTTT.

V is TRBV28 and J is TRBJ2-5; TRBD1 aligns across 8 bases. The J call is doubtful: the DNA matches TRBJ2-7 better. The CDR3 contains 13 residues. Germline V gene lookup returns CDR1 MDHEN and CDR2 SYDVKM. The CDR3 reads CASLRQGIYEQYF. Here the CDR3 DNA reads TGTGCCAGCCTTAGACAGGGGATCTACGAGCAGTACTTC.